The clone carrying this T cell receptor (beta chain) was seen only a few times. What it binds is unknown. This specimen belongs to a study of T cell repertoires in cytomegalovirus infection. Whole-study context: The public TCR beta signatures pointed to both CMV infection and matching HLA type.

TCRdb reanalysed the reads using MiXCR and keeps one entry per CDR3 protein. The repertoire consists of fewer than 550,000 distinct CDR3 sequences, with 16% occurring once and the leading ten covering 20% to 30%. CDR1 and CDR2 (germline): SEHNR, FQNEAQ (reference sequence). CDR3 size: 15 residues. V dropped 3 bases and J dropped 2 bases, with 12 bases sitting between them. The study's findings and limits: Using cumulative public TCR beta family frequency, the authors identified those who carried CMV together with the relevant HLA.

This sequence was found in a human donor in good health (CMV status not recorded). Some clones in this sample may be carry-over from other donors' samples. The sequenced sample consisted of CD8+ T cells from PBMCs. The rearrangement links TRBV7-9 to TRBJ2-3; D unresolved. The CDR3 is CASSLSRVPTDTQYF. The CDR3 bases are TGTGCCAGCAGCTTGTCCCGGGTCCCCACAGATACGCAGTATTTT.